These T cell receptor beta chains were read from a single sample in a study of blood T cell repertoires in COVID-19. Libraries were prepared by immunoSEQ multiplex PCR; TCRdb keeps only in-frame clonotypes and omits some of them. The sample includes about 180,000 clones, roughly 84% seen only once; the top ten take about 18%. Sequenced material: peripheral blood. The receptors were sampled from a person aged 70 to 85 with COVID-19, enrolled during active disease. Both conserved end residues are part of each CDR3. A D gene is named only where the DNA matches it firmly. Clone size, where shown, is once, few, many, or a class for clones that have expanded.

size: NA; D: TRBD1; V: TRBV5-1; length: 14; J: TRBJ2-7; DNA: TGCGCCAGCAGCGGACGGGACAGGGCCTACGAGCAGTACTTC; CDR3: CASSGRDRAYEQYF
size: NA; D: TRBD1; V: TRBV4-1; length: 13; J: TRBJ1-2; DNA: TGCGCCAGCAGCCAAGGGACAGGGGGTGGCTACACCTTC; CDR3: CASSQGTGGGYTF
size: NA; D: TRBD1; V: TRBV3-1/TRBV3-2; length: 17; J: TRBJ2-2; DNA: TGTGCCAGCAGCCAACTCACAGGGGGCACGAACACCGGGGAGCTGTTTTTT; CDR3: CASSQLTGGTNTGELFF
size: once; D: TRBD1; V: TRBV20-1; length: 14; J: TRBJ1-6; DNA: TGCAGTGCTAGTGACAGGGTTAGTAATTCACCCCTCCACTTT; CDR3: CSASDRVSNSPLHF
size: NA; D: TRBD1; V: TRBV7-3; length: 17; J: TRBJ1-1; DNA: TGTGCCAGCAGCGCGATCCCCCCGGACAGGATAAACACTGAAGCTTTCTTT; CDR3: CASSAIPPDRINTEAFF
size: NA; D: NA; V: TRBV11-3; length: 13; J: TRBJ2-5; DNA: TGTGCCAGCAGCAGGACAGTTAAAGAGACCCAGTACTTC; CDR3: CASSRTVKETQYF
size: NA; D: TRBD1; V: TRBV7-9; length: 15; J: TRBJ2-7; DNA: TGTGCCAGCAGCCCCCAGCGGACAGGGAGTCTGAAACAGTACTTC; CDR3: CASSPQRTGSLKQYF
size: once; D: NA; V: TRBV6-5; length: 14; J: TRBJ1-2; DNA: TGTGCCAGCAGCGCCTCATTAGCTAACTATGGCTACACCTTC; CDR3: CASSASLANYGYTF
size: NA; D: NA; V: TRBV29-1; length: 14; J: TRBJ1-1; DNA: TGCAGCGTGAGCAAACGGACAGCCAACACTGAAGCTTTCTTT; CDR3: CSVSKRTANTEAFF
size: NA; D: NA; V: TRBV18; length: 13; J: TRBJ2-7; DNA: TGTGCCAGCTCACCGGACAGCTCCTACGAGCAGTACTTC; CDR3: CASSPDSSYEQYF
size: NA; D: NA; V: TRBV24-1; length: 15; J: TRBJ2-5; DNA: TGTGCCACCAGTGAGCCCTCCCTAACCCAAGAGACCCAGTACTTC; CDR3: CATSEPSLTQETQYF
size: NA; D: NA; V: TRBV29-1; length: 13; J: TRBJ1-5; DNA: TGCAGCGTTGATTCGGGCTTCCTCGGGGTCCAGCATTTT; CDR3: CSVDSGFLGVQHF
size: NA; D: TRBD2; V: TRBV30; length: 18; J: TRBJ2-2; DNA: TGTGCCTGTCCGGGACTAGCGGGAGGGCCAGGGTTCACCGGGGAGCTGTTTTTT; CDR3: CACPGLAGGPGFTGELFF
size: NA; D: TRBD2; V: TRBV18; length: 15; J: TRBJ2-2; DNA: TGTGCCAGCTCACCCGGACTAGCGGACACCGGGGAGCTGTTTTTT; CDR3: CASSPGLADTGELFF
size: NA; D: TRBD1; V: TRBV28; length: 16; J: TRBJ1-2; DNA: TGTGCCAGTCTCAGGGGGAGAACAAAAGTCTACTATGGCTACACCTTC; CDR3: CASLRGRTKVYYGYTF
size: NA; D: NA; V: TRBV29-1; length: 12; J: TRBJ1-1; DNA: TGCAGCGCCTCGAGCGCGAACACTGAAGCTTTCTTT; CDR3: CSASSANTEAFF
size: NA; D: NA; V: TRBV15; length: 17; J: TRBJ2-5; DNA: TGTGCCACCAGCATCGGGGGAGGAGGGGTGGACGAAGAGACCCAGTACTTC; CDR3: CATSIGGGGVDEETQYF
size: few; D: TRBD2; V: TRBV4-3; length: 15; J: TRBJ2-3; DNA: TGCGCCAGCAGCCAGGGACTAGCGGGCACAGATACGCAGTATTTT; CDR3: CASSQGLAGTDTQYF
size: NA; D: NA; V: TRBV28; length: 13; J: TRBJ2-2; DNA: TGTGCCAGCAGACCTCCAGGTTCCGGGGAGCTGTTTTTT; CDR3: CASRPPGSGELFF
size: NA; D: NA; V: TRBV30; length: 14; J: TRBJ1-3; DNA: TGTGCCTGGCGCTCCGGGACATCTGGAAACACCATATATTTT; CDR3: CAWRSGTSGNTIYF
size: once; D: NA; V: TRBV6-2/TRBV6-3; length: 14; J: TRBJ1-5; DNA: TGTGCCAGCAGCCCAACGAGGGCAAATCAGCCCCAGCATTTT; CDR3: CASSPTRANQPQHF
size: NA; D: TRBD1; V: TRBV29-1; length: 11; J: TRBJ1-1; DNA: TGCAGCCAAGTACAGGGGGGCGAAGCTTTCTTT; CDR3: CSQVQGGEAFF
size: once; D: NA; V: TRBV19; length: 17; J: TRBJ1-4; DNA: TGTGCCAGCACCGACATGGTCTCCCCCGCAACTAATGAAAAACTGTTTTTT; CDR3: CASTDMVSPATNEKLFF
size: NA; D: TRBD1; V: TRBV29-1; length: 15; J: TRBJ1-4; DNA: TGCAGCGCGGGACAGGGGGGTTCGACTAATGAAAAACTGTTTTTT; CDR3: CSAGQGGSTNEKLFF
size: NA; D: TRBD1; V: TRBV28; length: 16; J: TRBJ2-7; DNA: TGTGCCAGCAGTTCCAGGACAGGGAAGGGCACCTACGAGCAGTACTTC; CDR3: CASSSRTGKGTYEQYF
size: NA; D: NA; V: TRBV28; length: 13; J: TRBJ2-7; DNA: TGTGCCAGCAGTTTGGGGGGGGCGCGAGAGCAGTACTTC; CDR3: CASSLGGAREQYF
size: few; D: TRBD2; V: TRBV7-9; length: 16; J: TRBJ2-1; DNA: TGTGCTCTACCGGGACCCGGGGAGGGCAAAATCAATGAGCAGTTCTTC; CDR3: CALPGPGEGKINEQFF
size: NA; D: NA; V: TRBV28; length: 14; J: TRBJ1-1; DNA: TGTGCCAGCACCCGATGGGGCATGAACACTGAAGCTTTCTTT; CDR3: CASTRWGMNTEAFF
size: NA; D: NA; V: TRBV18; length: 16; J: TRBJ2-1; DNA: TGTGCCAGCTCAGCCCGGGACACAGTGACCTACAATGAGCAGTTCTTC; CDR3: CASSARDTVTYNEQFF
size: NA; D: NA; V: TRBV9; length: 15; J: TRBJ2-3; DNA: TGTGCCAGCAGTCGTCTCGATAGCCGCACAGATACGCAGTATTTT; CDR3: CASSRLDSRTDTQYF
size: once; D: TRBD1; V: TRBV9; length: 15; J: TRBJ2-3; DNA: TGTGCCAGCAGCGCCGGGGACAGCCACACAGATACGCAGTATTTT; CDR3: CASSAGDSHTDTQYF
size: NA; D: NA; V: TRBV7-3; length: 13; J: TRBJ1-1; DNA: TGTGCCAGCAGCTTAGTCCGGGAAACTGAAGCTTTCTTT; CDR3: CASSLVRETEAFF
size: NA; D: NA; V: TRBV3-1/TRBV3-2; length: 15; J: TRBJ2-5; DNA: TGTGCCAGCAGCCAAGGCGTACAGGTTCAAGAGACCCAGTACTTC; CDR3: CASSQGVQVQETQYF
size: NA; D: NA; V: TRBV4-3; length: 15; J: TRBJ2-1; DNA: TGCGCCAGCAGCCAATTAAGAGGGGAGGGGGGTGAGCAGTTCTTC; CDR3: CASSQLRGEGGEQFF
size: NA; D: NA; V: TRBV27; length: 11; J: TRBJ2-7; DNA: TGTGCCAGCAGTTCCACCTACGAGCAGTACTTC; CDR3: CASSSTYEQYF
size: once; D: TRBD1; V: TRBV7-9; length: 14; J: TRBJ2-7; DNA: TGTGCCAGCAGACAAACGACAGGGGAGTACGAGCAGTACTTC; CDR3: CASRQTTGEYEQYF
size: NA; D: TRBD2; V: TRBV27; length: 13; J: TRBJ2-2; DNA: TGTGCCAGCGGACTAGATAGTATCGGGGAGCTGTTTTTT; CDR3: CASGLDSIGELFF
size: NA; D: NA; V: TRBV11-2; length: 16; J: TRBJ2-2; DNA: TGTGCCAGCAGCTTAGGTAGGCTAGGAGTCACCGGGGAGCTGTTTTTT; CDR3: CASSLGRLGVTGELFF
size: NA; D: TRBD2; V: TRBV3-1/TRBV3-2; length: 16; J: TRBJ2-5; DNA: TGTGCCAGCAGCCCTCGACTAGCGGGTACCCGGGAGACCCAGTACTTC; CDR3: CASSPRLAGTRETQYF
size: once; D: TRBD2; V: TRBV5-4; length: 12; J: TRBJ2-5; DNA: TGTTCCTCGGGACTACCGCAAGAGACCCAGTACTTC; CDR3: CSSGLPQETQYF
size: NA; D: TRBD1; V: TRBV28; length: 15; J: TRBJ2-2; DNA: TGTGCCAGCAGCGAGGACAGGCCGTACCCTGGGGAGCTGTTTTTT; CDR3: CASSEDRPYPGELFF
size: NA; D: NA; V: TRBV20-1; length: 11; J: TRBJ1-5; DNA: TGCAGTGCTGCAGGGGTTTCGCCCCAGCATTTT; CDR3: CSAAGVSPQHF
size: NA; D: TRBD1; V: TRBV7-8; length: 15; J: TRBJ2-2; DNA: TGTGCCAGCAGCCTGGACAGGGGGCCCACCGGGGAGCTGTTTTTT; CDR3: CASSLDRGPTGELFF
size: few; D: NA; V: TRBV9; length: 13; J: TRBJ1-3; DNA: TGTGCCAGCAGCGTAGCTCTAGGAAACACCATATATTTT; CDR3: CASSVALGNTIYF
size: NA; D: TRBD1; V: TRBV19; length: 17; J: TRBJ1-6; DNA: TGTGCCAGTAGTATTTGGGGACAGGGTGCCGATAATTCACCCCTCCACTTT; CDR3: CASSIWGQGADNSPLHF
size: few; D: NA; V: TRBV30; length: 14; J: TRBJ2-2; DNA: TGTGCCTGGAGTCGGCAGGTCGTGACCGGGGAGCTGTTTTTT; CDR3: CAWSRQVVTGELFF
size: NA; D: TRBD1; V: TRBV2; length: 13; J: TRBJ2-7; DNA: TGTGCCAGCATAGGGACAGCTACTTACGAGCAGTACTTC; CDR3: CASIGTATYEQYF
size: NA; D: TRBD1; V: TRBV6-5; length: 16; J: TRBJ2-2; DNA: TGTGCCAGCAGTTACCGGGACAGCTATGGGACCGGGGAGCTGTTTTTT; CDR3: CASSYRDSYGTGELFF
size: NA; D: TRBD1; V: TRBV19; length: 14; J: TRBJ1-4; DNA: TGTGCCAGTAGTCTGGACAGGGGTCGCGAAAAACTGTTTTTT; CDR3: CASSLDRGREKLFF
size: NA; D: TRBD2; V: TRBV7-2; length: 19; J: TRBJ2-6; DNA: TGTGCCAGCAACCCCAAGTGGGGGGGACTCCTGTCTGGGGCCAACGTCCTGACTTTC; CDR3: CASNPKWGGLLSGANVLTF